The rows below give T cell receptor beta chains drawn from one sample of a study of T cell changes during pregnancy in multiple sclerosis. TCRdb's table, derived via immunoSEQ multiplex PCR, lists solely in-frame clones and lacks some. This table has about 40,000 clones, around 94% appearing once. The sequenced sample was peripheral blood, obtained in the third trimester of pregnancy. The receptors originated from a female donor with multiple sclerosis, enrolled in a pregnancy study. The CDR3 runs from the conserved cysteine through the conserved F or W. D genes are given only for firm matches. Clone size is stated in some rows and not others, as once, few, many or a class when expanded.

J gene: TRBJ1-1
D gene: TRBD1
V gene: TRBV6-6
clone size: NA
CDR3 protein: CASRDRSGGAFF
CDR3 DNA: TGTGCCAGCCGGGACAGGTCAGGTGGGGCTTTCTTT

J gene: TRBJ2-1
D gene: NA
V gene: TRBV5-6
clone size: once
CDR3 protein: CASARSYNEQFF
CDR3 DNA: TGTGCCAGCGCTAGGTCCTACAATGAGCAGTTCTTC

J gene: TRBJ1-2
D gene: NA
V gene: TRBV7-6
clone size: NA
CDR3 protein: CASSLGQGHYGYTF
CDR3 DNA: TGTGCCAGCAGCTTAGGGCAGGGGCACTATGGCTACACCTTC

J gene: TRBJ2-1
D gene: TRBD2
V gene: TRBV19
clone size: NA
CDR3 protein: CASSLIRTSPNEQFF
CDR3 DNA: TGTGCCAGTAGTCTTATCCGGACTAGTCCCAATGAGCAGTTCTTC

J gene: TRBJ1-1
D gene: TRBD1
V gene: TRBV18
clone size: NA
CDR3 protein: CASSLQGTRTEAFF
CDR3 DNA: TGTGCCAGCTCCTTACAGGGGACGAGGACTGAAGCTTTCTTT

J gene: TRBJ2-3
D gene: TRBD2
V gene: TRBV19
clone size: NA
CDR3 protein: CASRPAHSGSTDTQYF
CDR3 DNA: TGTGCCAGTAGACCAGCCCATAGCGGGAGCACAGATACGCAGTATTTT

J gene: TRBJ2-1
D gene: TRBD2
V gene: TRBV11-3
clone size: NA
CDR3 protein: CASSPRGGLYEQFF
CDR3 DNA: TGTGCCAGCAGCCCTCGGGGGGGACTCTATGAGCAGTTCTTC

J gene: TRBJ2-2
D gene: TRBD2
V gene: TRBV4-1
clone size: NA
CDR3 protein: CASSQDASGTSTGELFF
CDR3 DNA: TGCGCCAGCAGCCAAGATGCTAGCGGGACGAGCACCGGGGAGCTGTTTTTT

J gene: TRBJ2-7
D gene: TRBD1
V gene: TRBV7-3
clone size: NA
CDR3 protein: CASSLSVQGVESEQYF
CDR3 DNA: TGTGCCAGCAGCTTATCGGTTCAGGGGGTCGAATCCGAGCAGTACTTC

J gene: TRBJ2-5
D gene: NA
V gene: TRBV5-4
clone size: NA
CDR3 protein: CASSSTPGLSGLLSETQYF
CDR3 DNA: TGTGCCAGCAGCTCGACACCGGGACTCAGCGGTCTTCTTTCTGAGACCCAGTACTTC

J gene: TRBJ1-5
D gene: NA
V gene: TRBV2
clone size: NA
CDR3 protein: CASSDKSVVSNQPQHF
CDR3 DNA: TGTGCCAGCAGTGACAAGTCGGTCGTTAGCAATCAGCCCCAGCATTTT

J gene: TRBJ2-7
D gene: NA
V gene: TRBV27
clone size: NA
CDR3 protein: CASSHQGRSYEQYF
CDR3 DNA: TGTGCCAGCAGTCATCAGGGTAGGTCCTACGAGCAGTACTTC

J gene: TRBJ2-5
D gene: TRBD2
V gene: TRBV6-1
clone size: NA
CDR3 protein: CASTLTSGIGETQYF
CDR3 DNA: TGTGCCAGCACCCTGACTAGCGGGATAGGAGAGACCCAGTACTTC

J gene: TRBJ2-3
D gene: TRBD2
V gene: TRBV7-2
clone size: NA
CDR3 protein: CASSLSGSRTDTQYF
CDR3 DNA: TGTGCCAGCAGCCTCAGCGGGAGTCGAACAGATACGCAGTATTTT

J gene: TRBJ2-1
D gene: TRBD1
V gene: TRBV28
clone size: NA
CDR3 protein: CASRRDRDRRYNEQFF
CDR3 DNA: TGTGCCAGCAGGCGCGACCGGGACAGGAGATACAATGAGCAGTTCTTC

J gene: TRBJ1-6
D gene: TRBD1
V gene: TRBV27
clone size: NA
CDR3 protein: CASSFLGGPSPLHF
CDR3 DNA: TGTGCCAGCAGTTTTTTAGGGGGCCCCTCACCCCTCCACTTT

J gene: TRBJ2-3
D gene: TRBD1
V gene: TRBV15
clone size: NA
CDR3 protein: CATSTGGGLTDTQYF
CDR3 DNA: TGTGCCACCAGCACAGGGGGCGGTTTAACAGATACGCAGTATTTT